Described below is a single TCR beta chain sequence and its context. These data originate in a study of blood T cell repertoires in COVID-19. How the authors handled the data: From reference gene primer amplification, estimates of nucleated cell counts were derived. Sequenced by immunoSEQ multiplex PCR; TCRdb stores in-frame clones only, minus some. V, J and clone size are taken as reported in that table, and D and trimming were inferred from the DNA itself. The sample records some 400,000 clones, around 87% being singletons. The specimen sequenced was PBMCs or T cells enriched from blood (not recorded which). The origin of this receptor is a man aged 25 to 45 who had recovered from COVID-19.

This CDR3 reads CASRHNQMNTGELFF. The CDR3 DNA follows: TGTGCCAGTAGGCACAACCAAATGAACACCGGGGAGCTGTTTTTT. The V and J genes are TRBV19 and TRBJ2-2; D uncertain. Trimming stripped 6 bases from V and 1 base from J, with 12 bases between. The CDR3 is 15 amino acids. Germline lookup yields CDR1 LNHDA and CDR2 SQIVND (reference sequence).